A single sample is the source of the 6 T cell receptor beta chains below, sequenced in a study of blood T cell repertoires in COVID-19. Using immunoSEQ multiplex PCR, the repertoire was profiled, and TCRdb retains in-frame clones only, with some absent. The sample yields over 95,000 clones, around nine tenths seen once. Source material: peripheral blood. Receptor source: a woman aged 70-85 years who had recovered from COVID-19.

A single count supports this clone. As DNA, the CDR3 is TGTGCCAGCTCTGAGAGGCAGTCCCTGGTAGAGACCCAGTACTTC. Translated: CASSERQSLVETQYF. The rearrangement uses TRBV18 and TRBJ2-5; D remains unclear. This CDR3 is 15 amino acids long. Trimming removed 6 bases at V and 4 bases at J, with 18 bases between. Germline CDR1 and CDR2: KGHSH and LQKENI.

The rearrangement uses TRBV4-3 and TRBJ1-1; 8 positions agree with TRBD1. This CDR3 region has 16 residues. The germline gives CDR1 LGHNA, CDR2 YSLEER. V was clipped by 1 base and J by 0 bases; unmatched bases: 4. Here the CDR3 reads CASSQAQGAMNTEAFF. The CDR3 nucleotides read TGCGCCAGCAGCCAAGCTCAGGGGGCGATGAACACTGAAGCTTTCTTT.

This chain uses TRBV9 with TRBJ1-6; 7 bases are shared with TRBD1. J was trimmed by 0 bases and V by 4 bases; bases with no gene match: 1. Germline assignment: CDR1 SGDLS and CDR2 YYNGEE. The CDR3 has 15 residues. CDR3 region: CASSTGDSYNSPLHF. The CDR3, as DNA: TGTGCCAGCAGCACAGGGGACTCCTATAATTCACCCCTCCACTTT.

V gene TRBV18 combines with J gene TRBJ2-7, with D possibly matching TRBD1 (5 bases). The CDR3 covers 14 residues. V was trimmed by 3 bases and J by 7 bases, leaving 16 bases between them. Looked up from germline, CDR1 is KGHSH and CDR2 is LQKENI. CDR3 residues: CASSPVQGIREQYF. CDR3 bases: TGTGCCAGCTCACCCGTCCAGGGCATACGGGAGCAGTACTTC.

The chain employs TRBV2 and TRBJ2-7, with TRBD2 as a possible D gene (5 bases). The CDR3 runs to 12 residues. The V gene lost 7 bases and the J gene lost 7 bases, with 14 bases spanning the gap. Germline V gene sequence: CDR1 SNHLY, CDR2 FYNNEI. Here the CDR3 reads CASKGGRGEQYF. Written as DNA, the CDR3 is TGTGCCAGCAAAGGAGGACGCGGAGAGCAGTACTTC.

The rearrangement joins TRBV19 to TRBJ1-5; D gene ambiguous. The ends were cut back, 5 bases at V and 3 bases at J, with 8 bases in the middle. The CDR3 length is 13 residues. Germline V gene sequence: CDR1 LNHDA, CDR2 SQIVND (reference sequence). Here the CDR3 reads CASSPGNNQPQHF. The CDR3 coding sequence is TGTGCCAGTAGTCCAGGTAACAATCAGCCCCAGCATTTT.